The 18 T cell receptor beta chains below were found in one sample sequenced in a study of blood T cell repertoires in COVID-19. Measured with immunoSEQ multiplex PCR; TCRdb has only the in-frame clones, and not every one. The sample shows approximately 270,000 clones, around 93% of them seen only once. The material sequenced was PBMCs or T cells enriched from blood (not recorded which). The origin of the receptors is a human donor in a cohort exposed to, infected with or recovered from COVID-19 (not recorded which). The donor label of this sample is uncertain.

This clone was observed a handful of times. The chain's CDR3 is CASSLVPEGNYGYTF. CDR3 sequence (DNA): TGTGCCAGCAGCTTGGTTCCCGAGGGTAACTATGGCTACACCTTC. The chain carries TRBV5-4 and TRBJ1-2, with no clear D. The V gene's germline CDR1 is SGHNT and CDR2 YYREEE (reference sequence). This CDR3 comprises 15 residues. With 0 bases removed from V and 1 base from J, the gap between germline ends came to 10 bases.

This chain connects TRBV9 to TRBJ2-2; TRBD2 aligns across 7 bases. Losses at the gene ends were 6 bases for V and 1 base for J; bases not matched to a gene: 3. CDR1 SGDLS and CDR2 YYNGEE come from the germline V gene. CDR3 size: 14 residues. CDR3: CASMPGGNTGELFF. CDR3 sequence (DNA): TGTGCCAGCATGCCGGGGGGGAACACCGGGGAGCTGTTTTTT.

The genes are TRBV10-1 and TRBJ2-7; D might be TRBD1 (6 bases). Germline CDR1 and CDR2: WNHNN and SYGVQD (reference sequence). Between the trimmed V and J ends, which lost 0 bases and 3 bases, there was a span of 12 bases. CDR3 length: 15 residues. CDR3 sequence reads: CASSESIGQRYEQYF. DNA of the CDR3: TGCGCCAGCAGTGAGTCGATCGGACAGCGCTACGAGCAGTACTTC.

This rearrangement joins TRBV11-3 to TRBJ2-7; the D gene is possibly TRBD1 (6 bases). The germline V and J ends were trimmed by 5 bases and 1 base, with 12 bases remaining between them. The germline gives CDR1 SGHNT, CDR2 YENEEA. There are 14 residues in the CDR3. The CDR3: CASSRDTFSYEQYF. The CDR3 nucleotides are TGTGCCAGCAGCCGGGACACCTTTTCCTACGAGCAGTACTTC.

J is TRBJ1-5 and V is TRBV27; TRBD1 is a possible D gene (6 bases). There are 13 residues in the CDR3. CDR1 MNHEY and CDR2 SMNVEV come from the germline V gene (reference sequence). The V end was cut by 4 bases, the J end by 10 bases, with 14 bases between. The CDR3 DNA sequence: TGTGCCAGCAGTTACGGGCCCAGGGGACCCCAGCATTTT. Translation gives CASSYGPRGPQHF.

This chain uses TRBV9 with TRBJ2-6, with D perhaps TRBD2 (6 bases). Trimming took off 0 bases at V and 0 bases at J, with 13 bases between the two ends. Germline assignment: CDR1 SGDLS and CDR2 YYNGEE. The CDR3 consists of 18 residues. In DNA, the CDR3 is TGTGCCAGCAGCGTAGGGGCGGGGCATGGCTCTGGGGCCAACGTCCTGACTTTC. Residues: CASSVGAGHGSGANVLTF.

The chain recombines TRBV2 with TRBJ2-1; 11 bases map to TRBD2. V dropped 8 bases and J dropped 6; count of bases not matched to a gene: 6. Germline V lookup: CDR1 SNHLY, CDR2 FYNNEI. This CDR3 has 14 amino acids. The CDR3 is CASRGLAGGNEQFF. Written as DNA, the CDR3 is TGTGCCAGCCGCGGGCTAGCGGGGGGCAATGAGCAGTTCTTC.

This rearrangement joins TRBV5-8 to TRBJ2-5; TRBD2 might be the D (6 bases). The CDR3 contains 14 residues. V lost 3 bases, J lost 7 bases, and 16 bases lay in between. In germline, CDR1 is SGHTS, CDR2 YDEGEE. CDR3 coding DNA: TGTGCCAGCAGCTCGAGGACTCCGGAGGGGACCCAGTACTTC. It specifies CASSSRTPEGTQYF.

The chain couples TRBV12-3 or TRBV12-4 to TRBJ1-1, with 7 positions matching TRBD1. This CDR3 comprises 13 residues. The V gene end was trimmed by 7 bases and the J gene end by 8 bases; junction bases not matched to a gene: 10. CDR3 DNA sequence: TGTGCCAGCAAGCCGGGGACAGTTCCCGAAGCTTTCTTT. Its protein is CASKPGTVPEAFF.

The gene calls are TRBV12-5 and TRBJ2-2; 10 bases are a match to TRBD2. After removal of 6 bases from V and 6 bases from J, the junction contained 7 bases not matched to a gene. The V gene's germline CDR1 is LGHNT and CDR2 FRNRAP. The CDR3 has 15 residues. CDR3 loop: CASGSGTSAAGELFF. The CDR3 DNA reads as TGTGCTAGTGGGTCCGGGACTAGCGCGGCCGGGGAGCTGTTTTTT. Variable domain in full (rest from reference TRBV12-5 and TRBJ2-2): DARVTQTPRHKVTEMGQEVTMRCQPILGHNTVFWYRQTMMQGLELLAYFRNRAPLDDSGMPKDRFSAEMPDATLATLKIQPSEPRDSAVYFCASGSGTSAAGELFFGEGSRLTVL.

This chain uses TRBV19 with TRBJ2-2; D not resolved. V lost 7 bases to trimming and J lost 7 bases, with 7 bases between them. CDR1 is LNHDA, CDR2 SQIVND, per germline (reference sequence). The CDR3 has 11 residues. This chain's CDR3 is CASIFGGELFF. CDR3 nucleotide sequence: TGTGCCAGTATCTTCGGCGGGGAGCTGTTTTTT.

The CDR3 protein is CASSFSGGVSYF. CDR3 DNA: TGTGCCAGCAGCTTTAGCGGGGGCGTATCGTATTTT. The rearrangement links TRBV7-2 to TRBJ2-3; TRBD2 matches at 9 bases. This CDR3 has 12 residues. The V gene's germline CDR1 is SGHTA and CDR2 FQGNSA. The ends lost 3 bases at V and 14 bases at J; junction bases unmatched: 6.

This clone was observed a handful of times. J is TRBJ1-4 and V is TRBV10-3; D is possibly TRBD1 (6 bases). Germline assignment: CDR1 ENHRY and CDR2 SYGVKD. The CDR3 is made up of 13 amino acids. Between the trimmed V and J ends, which lost 4 bases and 8 bases, there was a span of 11 bases. This CDR3 reads CAISGTVGEKLFF. CDR3 nucleotide sequence: TGTGCCATCAGTGGGACAGTGGGGGAAAAACTGTTTTTT.

The J gene is TRBJ1-5, the V gene TRBV5-1, with D maybe TRBD1 (5 bases). Germline assignment: CDR1 SGHRS and CDR2 YFSETQ. The CDR3 has 15 residues. V lost 0 bases, J lost 2 bases, and 9 bases lay in between. As DNA, the CDR3 is TGCGCCAGCAGCTTGGGAGGGACTGGCAATCAGCCCCAGCATTTT. Residues: CASSLGGTGNQPQHF.

This clone was seen a few times. The gene calls are TRBV7-2 and TRBJ2-7; D may be TRBD1 (6 bases). The CDR3 has 13 amino acids. The germline gives CDR1 SGHTA, CDR2 FQGNSA. V lost 3 bases and J lost 3, with 9 bases in between. The CDR3 region is CASSFGGLYEQYF. CDR3 sequence (DNA): TGTGCCAGCAGCTTTGGGGGCCTCTACGAGCAGTACTTC.

The rearrangement joins TRBV27 to TRBJ1-3; D not resolved. V was pared by 3 bases and J by 7 bases, with 10 bases between. CDR1 and CDR2 from the germline V gene are MNHEY and SMNVEV (reference sequence). The CDR3 contains 13 residues. CDR3 sequence: CASSFAPGNTIYF. The CDR3 DNA is TGTGCCAGCAGTTTTGCACCCGGGAACACCATATATTTT.

This sequence joins TRBV5-1 and TRBJ1-2; D not certain. CDR3 length: 14 amino acids. V lost 2 bases and J 1 base, leaving 9 bases between the germline ends. CDR1 and CDR2 from the germline V gene are SGHRS and YFSETQ. The CDR3 reads CASSFGRDNYGYTF. The CDR3 region has the DNA TGCGCCAGCAGCTTCGGTAGAGATAACTATGGCTACACCTTC.

The V and J genes are TRBV19 and TRBJ2-3, with TRBD1 as a possible D gene (5 bases). The germline V gene encodes CDR1 LNHDA and CDR2 SQIVND (reference sequence). The CDR3 contains 15 residues. V lost 2 bases, J lost 2 bases, and 11 bases lay in between. CDR3: CASSILGASTDTQYF. In DNA, the CDR3 is TGTGCCAGTAGTATATTAGGGGCCTCCACAGATACGCAGTATTTT.